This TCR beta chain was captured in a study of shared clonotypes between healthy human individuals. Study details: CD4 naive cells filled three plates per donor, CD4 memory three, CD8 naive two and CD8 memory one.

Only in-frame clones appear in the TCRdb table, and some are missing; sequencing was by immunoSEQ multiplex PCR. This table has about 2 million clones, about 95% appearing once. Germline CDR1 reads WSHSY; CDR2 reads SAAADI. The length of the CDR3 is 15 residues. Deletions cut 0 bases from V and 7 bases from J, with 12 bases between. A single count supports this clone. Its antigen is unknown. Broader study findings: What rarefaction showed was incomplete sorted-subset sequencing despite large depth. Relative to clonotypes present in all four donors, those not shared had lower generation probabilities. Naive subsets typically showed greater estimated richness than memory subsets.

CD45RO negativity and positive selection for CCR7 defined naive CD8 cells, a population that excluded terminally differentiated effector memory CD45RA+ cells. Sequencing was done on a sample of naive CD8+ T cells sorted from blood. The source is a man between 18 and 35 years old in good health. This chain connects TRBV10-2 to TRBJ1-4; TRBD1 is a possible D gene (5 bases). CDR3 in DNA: TGCGCCAGCAGTGAGTCATGGGGGAACGGTGAAAAACTGTTTTTT. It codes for CASSESWGNGEKLFF.